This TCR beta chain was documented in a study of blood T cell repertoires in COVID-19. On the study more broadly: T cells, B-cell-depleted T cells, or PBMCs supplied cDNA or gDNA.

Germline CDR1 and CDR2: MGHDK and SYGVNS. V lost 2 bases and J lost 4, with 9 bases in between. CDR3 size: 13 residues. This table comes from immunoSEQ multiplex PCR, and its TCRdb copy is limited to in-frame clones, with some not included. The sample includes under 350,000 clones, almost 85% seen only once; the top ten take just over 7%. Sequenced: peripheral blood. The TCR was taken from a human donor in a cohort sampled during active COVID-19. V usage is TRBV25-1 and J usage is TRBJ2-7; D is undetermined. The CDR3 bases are TGTGCCAGCAGTGAAGTCTCCGTGTACGAGCAGTACTTC. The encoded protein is CASSEVSVYEQYF.